This record looks at one T cell receptor (beta chain) sequence and its context. Its antigen is currently unknown. This entry belongs to a study of CD8+CD57+ T cells in acquired aplastic anemia. On the study more broadly: Sorted CD4+ and CD8+ cells gave an average of roughly 3.5 ug of DNA. General observations from the study: The number of CD8+ CDR3 sequences shared by patients and controls was fewer than 35.

Germline CDR1 ENHRY, CDR2 SYGVKD. The CDR3 runs to 15 residues. Trimming took 4 bases from V and 5 from J, leaving 15 bases between them. TCR beta VDJ and CDR3 profiling used genomic DNA as template. MiXCR, applied by TCRdb to the reads, yields one record per CDR3 protein. The sample records some 200,000 distinct CDR3 sequences, approximately 51% being singletons. An expansion of CD8+CD57+ cells by flow cytometry had been shown in patients chosen for sequencing. Patients had undergone no therapy by the time their blood was sampled. Sequenced material: sorted CD4+, CD8+, or CD8+CD57+ T cells (not recorded which) from PBMCs. The clonotype originates from a human donor with aplastic anemia. The V and J genes are TRBV10-3 and TRBJ2-1; D possibly matches TRBD1 or TRBD2 (6 bases each). The CDR3 sequence is CAISGPEGGNNEQFF. The CDR3 nucleotides are TGTGCCATCAGTGGGCCTGAGGGGGGTAACAATGAGCAGTTCTTC.